What follows is one T cell receptor (beta chain) and its context. This specimen belongs to a study of read filtering for tumor transcriptome and immune sequencing. On the study more broadly: After DNase treatment, RNA was made into whole-transcriptome libraries.

This library used approximately 0.4 ug RNA and molecular barcoded adaptors spanning alpha/delta and beta/gamma chains. MiXCR, run by TCRdb on the reads, gives a single entry per CDR3 protein. The repertoire holds 35,000 to 40,000 distinct CDR3 sequences, with around 15% as singletons. V shed 7 bases and J shed 8 bases, with 11 bases lying between them. This CDR3 has 11 amino acids. Germline V gene lookup returns CDR1 MNHEY and CDR2 SMNVEV (reference sequence). Sequenced input: a population of CD138-negative cells sorted from bone marrow. This clonotype was obtained from a donor at least 40 years old with multiple myeloma. The rearrangement uses TRBV27 and TRBJ1-1; no firm D call. CDR3 sequence: CASNSGPEAFF. The CDR3 coding sequence is TGTGCCAGCAATAGCGGCCCGGAAGCTTTCTTT.